This T cell receptor beta chain was identified during a study of blood T cell repertoires in COVID-19. Sequencing used immunoSEQ multiplex PCR; TCRdb keeps in-frame clones, though not all of them. This sample yields about 220,000 clones, of which 70% to 90% are seen a single time; roughly 13% belongs to the top ten. This clone showed up just once. Sequencing was done on a sample of peripheral blood. This TCR came from a human donor in a cohort sampled during active COVID-19.

CDR3 residues: CASSKGRTDAYF. In DNA form, the CDR3 reads TGTGCCAGCAGCAAAGGTCGGACAGACGCGTACTTC. The rearrangement joins TRBV7-9 to TRBJ2-7; tentative D call: TRBD1 (6 bases). V was pared by 5 bases and J by 12 bases, with 17 bases between. Germline CDR1 is SEHNR and CDR2 is FQNEAQ (reference sequence). CDR3 length equals 12 residues.